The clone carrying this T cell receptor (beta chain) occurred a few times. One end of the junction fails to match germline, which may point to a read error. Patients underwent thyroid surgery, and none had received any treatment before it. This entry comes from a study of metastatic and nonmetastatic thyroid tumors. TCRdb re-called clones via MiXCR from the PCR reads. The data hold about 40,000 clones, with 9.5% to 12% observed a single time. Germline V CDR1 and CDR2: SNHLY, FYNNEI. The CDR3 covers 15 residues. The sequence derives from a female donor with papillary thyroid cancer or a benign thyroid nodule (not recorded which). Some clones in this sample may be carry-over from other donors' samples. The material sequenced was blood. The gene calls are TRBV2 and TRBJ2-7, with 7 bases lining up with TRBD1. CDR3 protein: CASRLPGQYSHEQYF. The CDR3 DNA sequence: TGTGCCAGCAGATTACCGGGACAGTACTCCCACGAGCAGTACTTC.